This record looks at one TCR beta chain sequence and its context. The patients had localized lung adenocarcinoma, a non-small cell subtype. The source of the sample is a study of CD4 and CD8 cells across lung adenocarcinoma regions. TCRdb reanalysed the PCR reads using MiXCR and keeps one entry per CDR3 protein. The sample has approximately 24,000 distinct CDR3 sequences, about half seen once. CDR3 length equals 14 residues. Per the germline V gene, CDR1 is MNHNS and CDR2 is SASEGT. Sequencing was done on a sample of CD8+ T cells from the center of a lung tumor. This rearrangement joins TRBV6-1 to TRBJ2-5; 10 bases map to TRBD1. The J call may not be correct, given that the DNA end is closer to TRBJ2-7. The source of this sequence is a male donor with lung adenocarcinoma. The CD4 and CD8 labels of this study may be unreliable. CDR3 residues: CASSEGQGLYEQYF. CDR3 in DNA: TGTGCCAGCAGTGAGGGACAGGGGCTCTACGAGCAGTACTTC.